This T cell receptor beta chain was documented in a study of identical twins. Germline loops: CDR1 LGHNA, CDR2 YNFKEQ. J gave up 3 bases and V 2 bases, and 10 bases lay outside the gene matches. The CDR3 has 18 residues. MiXCR, applied by TCRdb to the 5' RACE reads, yields one record per CDR3 protein. Of 200,000 to 250,000 distinct CDR3 sequences in the sample, 6.5% to 8.5% were seen once. These data were also filed under a second study, of yellow fever vaccine responses in identical twins.

This rearrangement joins TRBV4-2 to TRBJ1-1, with 12 positions matching TRBD1. This TCR came from a woman in her late teens or twenties in good health. The specimen was memory (CD45RO+) T cells sorted from blood. CDR3 sequence (DNA): TGTGCCAGCAGCCAACCGGGACAGGGGGCTTGGGGGGACACTGAAGCTTTCTTT. Its translation: CASSQPGQGAWGDTEAFF.